This entry features one T cell receptor beta chain sequence. Its antigen is not yet known. The input lacks base qualities; no much larger clone sits a single base away. The collaborating institutions used their own protocols to collect whole blood in K2EDTA tubes. For TCRbeta analysis, collaborators shipped samples as frozen whole blood, isolated PBMCs, or DNA extracted from either of those sample types. This sample was included in a study of blood T cell repertoires in COVID-19 (dated by TCRdb to the early 2020s). Some background on the complete study: Samples from collaborators originated in the United States, Italy and Spain and spanned both the acute and convalescent phases of COVID-19. The material from the prospective study consisted of cDNA or gDNA derived from T cells, B-cell-depleted T cells, or PBMCs. Deeply sampled blood TCRbeta repertoires from subjects exposed to, actively infected with, or recovered from COVID-19 were included in the dataset. The repertoires were released in a freely available public database intended as a resource for research on the immune response to SARS-CoV-2. Samples were obtained from the ongoing ImmuneRACE study (first 160 participants) and from approximately 1,200 subjects provided by 6 global collaborators. Nearly every sample came with metadata listing a de-identified subject ID, COVID-19 status, age in years and sex. Where HLA class I and class II types were available, the types were taken from metadata supplied by the sample provider, not from assay-based typing. Paper-wide results and their limitations: The amount of clinical and demographic metadata varied by source and participant and was provided uncurated.

TCRbeta CDR3 regions were amplified from genomic DNA using the immunoSEQ Assay, a bias-controlled multiplex PCR. Per the source publication's procedure: Nucleated cell counts per sample were estimated from amplification of reference gene primers within the assay. To quantify the absolute abundance of each unique TCRbeta CDR3 rearrangement, sequence reads were collapsed and filtered. For each sample, productive Simpson clonality was calculated by taking the square root of Simpson's diversity index across productive rearrangements. TCRdb took over this immuneACCESS table, retaining in-frame rearrangements with V and J assigned. Such tables are incomplete; in checked studies, under half of the missing clones stem from an unresolved V gene, and the remainder is unexplained. Clone size and the V and J calls come from that table; the DNA yielded D and trimming. Here the sample has 95,000 to 120,000 clones; about nine tenths occur a single time. The ten most abundant clones make up about 2.2% of the sample.

Trimming removed 5 bases from V and 4 bases from J, leaving 23 bases between the germline ends. The germline V gene encodes CDR1 MNHEY and CDR2 SVGEGT. Reading from cysteine to phenylalanine, the CDR3 counts 17 amino acids. Only the CDR3 part of the read is kept: 51 bases, read in frame from the first base. The sequenced sample consisted of peripheral blood. The receptor's source is a human donor in a cohort sampled during active COVID-19. This chain joins TRBV6-2 or TRBV6-3 to TRBJ2-5; TRBD2 is possibly the D segment (5 matching bases). The nucleotide sequence reads as follows: TGTGCCAGCAGTGATCGATATAAAACTAGGTCCGGAGAGACCCAGTACTTC. This gives the protein CASSDRYKTRSGETQYF.